The 19 T cell receptor beta chains below were found in one sample sequenced in a study of T cell responses to AZD1222 COVID-19 vaccine. Generated by immunoSEQ multiplex PCR, the TCRdb table keeps only in-frame clones and is missing some. The data hold around 99,000 clones, with around nine tenths observed a single time. Sequenced here: peripheral blood, sampled on day 0 of AZD1222 vaccination. The receptors stem from an adult in good health.

This rearrangement joins TRBV12-3 or TRBV12-4 to TRBJ2-5; 10 nucleotides agree with TRBD2. CDR3 size: 13 residues. V was clipped by 7 bases and J by 1 base; unmatched bases: 0. The DNA of the CDR3 is TGTGCCAGCAAGCGGGGGGGCCAAGAGACCCAGTACTTC. Translating gives CASKRGGQETQYF.

The V and J genes are TRBV5-1 and TRBJ1-1; D gene uncertain. From germline, CDR1 is SGHRS and CDR2 YFSETQ. Deletions cut 4 bases from V and 9 bases from J, with 19 bases between. The CDR3 is 14 amino acids. CDR3 in DNA: TGCGCCAGCAGCCCCCCCGGGGAAGTACAGAAAGCTTTCTTT. This sequence encodes CASSPPGEVQKAFF.

The gene calls are TRBV3-1 (or the pseudogene TRBV3-2) and TRBJ1-5, with D unresolved. Germline-derived CDR1 and CDR2 are LGHDT and YNNKEL (reference sequence). V lost 0 bases, J lost 5 bases, and 11 bases lay in between. This CDR3 spans 15 amino acids. CDR3 sequence (DNA): TGTGCCAGCAGCCAAGATTTCGGGAACCATCAGCCCCAGCATTTT. Its translation is CASSQDFGNHQPQHF.

The chain couples TRBV4-2 to TRBJ1-2, with no clear D. The CDR3 extends over 15 amino acids. Germline CDR1 reads LGHNA; CDR2 reads YNFKEQ. V lost 0 bases to trimming and J lost 5 bases, with 13 bases between them. The CDR3 DNA sequence: TGTGCCAGCAGCCAAGAGGCCAGAGAGCGATATGGCTACACCTTC. It yields the protein CASSQEARERYGYTF.

This clone was observed once. The chain uses TRBV24-1 and TRBJ2-1; 9 bases are a match to TRBD1. Germline V gene sequence: CDR1 KGHDR, CDR2 SFDVKD. CDR3 length equals 16 residues. V lost 2 bases and J lost 6; bases outside the gene matches: 7. The CDR3: CATSDSPGQGPNEQFF. The DNA of the CDR3 is TGTGCCACCAGTGATTCGCCGGGACAGGGCCCCAATGAGCAGTTCTTC.

The genes are TRBV28 and TRBJ1-5, with a weak D call TRBD1 (5 bases). V shed 3 bases and J shed 6 bases, with 9 bases lying between them. Germline CDR1 reads MDHEN; CDR2 reads SYDVKM. CDR3 length: 13 amino acids. The CDR3, as DNA: TGTGCCAGCAGTTTTACAGGAGGTCAGCCCCAGCATTTT. Its translation: CASSFTGGQPQHF.

This chain connects TRBV9 to TRBJ1-1; no clear D gene. CDR1 and CDR2 (germline): SGDLS, YYNGEE. The CDR3 runs 13 residues. V shed 0 bases and J shed 7 bases, with 10 bases lying between them. CDR3 loop: CASSVAPGGEAFF. The CDR3 nucleotides read TGTGCCAGCAGCGTAGCTCCAGGAGGTGAAGCTTTCTTT.

The V call is TRBV6-1, the J call TRBJ1-2; possible D gene TRBD1, 5 bases. CDR1 MNHNS and CDR2 SASEGT come from the germline V gene. V lost 0 bases, J lost 3 bases, and 11 bases lay in between. This CDR3 has 15 residues. CDR3 in amino acids: CASSEARGVHYGYTF. The CDR3 bases are TGTGCCAGCAGTGAAGCGAGAGGGGTCCACTATGGCTACACCTTC.

V usage is TRBV6-5 and J usage is TRBJ2-1; tentative D call: TRBD2 (8 bases). The CDR3 spans 14 residues. Trimming removed 6 bases from V and 10 bases from J, with 19 bases in between. Germline-derived CDR1 and CDR2 are MNHEY and SVGAGI. The CDR3 DNA sequence: TGTGCCAGCAGCCCCGGACTAGCACAGGGGGAGCAGTTCTTC. Translation gives CASSPGLAQGEQFF.

The CDR3 reads CASSLLAASDTQYF. The DNA for the CDR3 is TGTGCCAGCAGCTTACTAGCTGCCTCAGATACGCAGTATTTT. The chain combines TRBV7-8 with TRBJ2-3; D is perhaps TRBD2 (5 bases). Per the germline V gene, CDR1 is SGHVS and CDR2 is FQNEAQ. Between the trimmed V and J ends, which lost 2 bases and 4 bases, there was a span of 10 bases. This CDR3 is built from 14 residues.

The chain links TRBV9 to TRBJ2-1; no firm D call. The germline gives CDR1 SGDLS, CDR2 YYNGEE. The CDR3 has 16 amino acids. The V end was cut by 4 bases, the J end by 8 bases, with 22 bases between. CDR3 sequence reads: CASSPERARVGDEQFF. The CDR3 DNA is TGTGCCAGCAGCCCTGAACGGGCCCGGGTGGGCGATGAGCAGTTCTTC.

This clone was recorded at least ten times. This chain links TRBV5-1 with TRBJ2-7; D might be TRBD1 or TRBD2, each matching 5 bases. Germline V gene data show CDR1 as SGHRS and CDR2 as YFSETQ. The V gene lost 5 bases and the J gene lost 0 bases, with 12 bases spanning the gap. The CDR3 length is 14 residues. In DNA, the CDR3 is TGCGCCAGCAGTGGGGGTTTAAGCTCCTACGAGCAGTACTTC. Protein: CASSGGLSSYEQYF.

The chain has TRBV6-2 or TRBV6-3 and TRBJ1-1; 10 bases match TRBD1. This CDR3 spans 15 amino acids. The trim removed 5 bases at V and 5 bases at J, leaving 8 bases unmatched. Germline V lookup: CDR1 MNHEY, CDR2 SVGEGT. The CDR3 loop is CASSTSGQGSTEAFF. The DNA for the CDR3 is TGTGCCAGCAGTACCTCGGGACAGGGGAGTACTGAAGCTTTCTTT.

V is TRBV14 and J is TRBJ1-4; a weak D match, TRBD1 (5 bases). The CDR3 has 16 residues. Trimming pared 3 bases from V and 3 bases from J, leaving 14 bases between. The germline gives CDR1 SGHDN, CDR2 FVKESK. CDR3 nucleotide sequence: TGTGCCAGCAGCCAGGCAGGGTGGGGAGCTAATGAAAAACTGTTTTTT. Its protein product is CASSQAGWGANEKLFF.

The rearrangement joins TRBV6-5 to TRBJ1-5; unclear D gene. This CDR3 contains 11 residues. From germline, CDR1 is MNHEY and CDR2 SVGAGI. The V end lost 5 bases, the J end lost 4 bases, and 3 bases lay between the germline ends. The CDR3 sequence is CASSLNQPQHF. The CDR3 region has the DNA TGTGCCAGCAGTCTGAATCAGCCCCAGCATTTT.

There are a few counts of this clone. The J gene is TRBJ2-2, the V gene TRBV9, with D perhaps TRBD1 (6 bases). V shed 0 bases and J shed 1 base, with 10 bases lying between them. The CDR3 extends over 16 amino acids. Germline V gene data show CDR1 as SGDLS and CDR2 as YYNGEE. CDR3 loop: CASSVGQGLNTGELFF. CDR3 coding DNA: TGTGCCAGCAGCGTAGGGCAGGGGCTGAACACCGGGGAGCTGTTTTTT.

V and J are TRBV7-2 and TRBJ1-1; D is unresolved. In germline, CDR1 is SGHTA, CDR2 FQGNSA. Trimming took 5 bases from V and 7 from J, leaving 17 bases between them. CDR3 length: 14 residues. CDR3 amino acids: CASSPSEVEIEAFF. In DNA form, the CDR3 reads TGTGCCAGCAGCCCCTCTGAAGTAGAGATTGAAGCTTTCTTT.

The J gene is TRBJ2-7, the V gene TRBV10-2; 13 bases are shared with TRBD2. The germline gives CDR1 WSHSY, CDR2 SAAADI. J lost 6 bases, V lost 8 bases, and 7 bases had no gene match. The CDR3 consists of 14 residues. The CDR3 DNA sequence: TGCGCCAGCGAACTAGCGGGGGGGCAGGGCGAGCAGTACTTC. Its translation is CASELAGGQGEQYF.

CDR3 nucleotides: TGTGCCAGTAGTATATCGGCAGGGTACACTGAAGCTTTCTTT. Translation: CASSISAGYTEAFF. The chain combines TRBV19 with TRBJ1-1; maybe TRBD1 (5 bases). CDR1 is LNHDA and CDR2 is SQIVND in the germline V gene (reference sequence). Trimming pared 2 bases from V and 3 bases from J, leaving 10 bases between. This CDR3 contains 14 residues.